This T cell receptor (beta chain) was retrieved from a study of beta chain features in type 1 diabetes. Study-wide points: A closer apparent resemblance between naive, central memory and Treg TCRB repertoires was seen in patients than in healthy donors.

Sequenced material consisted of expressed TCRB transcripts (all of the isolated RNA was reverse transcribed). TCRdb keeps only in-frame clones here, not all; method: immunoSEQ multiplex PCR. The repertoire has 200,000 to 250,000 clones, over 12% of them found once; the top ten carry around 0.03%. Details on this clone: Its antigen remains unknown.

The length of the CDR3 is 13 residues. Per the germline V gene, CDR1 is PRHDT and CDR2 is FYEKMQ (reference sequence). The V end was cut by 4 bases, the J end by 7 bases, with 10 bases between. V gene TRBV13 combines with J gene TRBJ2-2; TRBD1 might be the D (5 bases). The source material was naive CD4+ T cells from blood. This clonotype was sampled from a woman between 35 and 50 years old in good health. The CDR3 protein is CASSSYQGGELFF. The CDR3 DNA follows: TGTGCCAGCAGCTCGTACCAGGGCGGGGAGCTGTTTTTT.